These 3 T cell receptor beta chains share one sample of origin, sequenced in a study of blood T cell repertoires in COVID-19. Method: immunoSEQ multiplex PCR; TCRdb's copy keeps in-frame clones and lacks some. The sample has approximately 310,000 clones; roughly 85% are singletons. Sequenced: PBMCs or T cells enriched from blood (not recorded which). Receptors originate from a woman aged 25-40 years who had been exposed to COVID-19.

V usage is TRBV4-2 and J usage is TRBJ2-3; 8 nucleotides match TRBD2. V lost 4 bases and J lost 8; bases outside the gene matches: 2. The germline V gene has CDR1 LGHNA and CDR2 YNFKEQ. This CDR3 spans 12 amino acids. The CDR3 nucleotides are TGTGCCAGCAGCCTTCGGGAGGGTACGCAGTATTTT. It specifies CASSLREGTQYF.

The CDR3 bases are TGTGCCAGCAGCATAAGACAGGGAATGGAGACCCAGTACTTC. Its protein product is CASSIRQGMETQYF. The chain couples TRBV7-9 to TRBJ2-5; 7 bases map to TRBD1. Per germline, CDR1 SEHNR and CDR2 FQNEAQ (reference sequence). There are 14 residues in the CDR3. Unmatched junction bases numbered 8, after V lost 5 bases and J lost 5 bases. Together with reference TRBV7-9 and TRBJ2-5, the CDR3 gives the full variable domain: DTGVSQNPRHKITKRGQNVTFRCDPISEHNRLYWYRQTLGQGPEFLTYFQNEAQLEKSRLLSDRFSAERPKGSFSTLEIQRTEQGDSAMYLCASSIRQGMETQYFGPGTRLLVL.

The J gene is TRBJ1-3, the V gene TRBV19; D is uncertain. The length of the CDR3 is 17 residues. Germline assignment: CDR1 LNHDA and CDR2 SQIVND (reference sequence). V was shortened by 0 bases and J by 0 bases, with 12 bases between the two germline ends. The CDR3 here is CASSIDLDFNSGNTIYF. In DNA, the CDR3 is TGTGCCAGTAGTATAGATCTGGACTTCAACTCTGGAAACACCATATATTTT. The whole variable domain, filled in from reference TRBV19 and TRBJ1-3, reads DGGITQSPKYLFRKEGQNVTLSCEQNLNHDAMYWYRQDPGQGLRLIYYSQIVNDFQKGDIAEGYSVSREKKESFPLTVTSAQKNPTAFYLCASSIDLDFNSGNTIYFGEGSWLTVV.